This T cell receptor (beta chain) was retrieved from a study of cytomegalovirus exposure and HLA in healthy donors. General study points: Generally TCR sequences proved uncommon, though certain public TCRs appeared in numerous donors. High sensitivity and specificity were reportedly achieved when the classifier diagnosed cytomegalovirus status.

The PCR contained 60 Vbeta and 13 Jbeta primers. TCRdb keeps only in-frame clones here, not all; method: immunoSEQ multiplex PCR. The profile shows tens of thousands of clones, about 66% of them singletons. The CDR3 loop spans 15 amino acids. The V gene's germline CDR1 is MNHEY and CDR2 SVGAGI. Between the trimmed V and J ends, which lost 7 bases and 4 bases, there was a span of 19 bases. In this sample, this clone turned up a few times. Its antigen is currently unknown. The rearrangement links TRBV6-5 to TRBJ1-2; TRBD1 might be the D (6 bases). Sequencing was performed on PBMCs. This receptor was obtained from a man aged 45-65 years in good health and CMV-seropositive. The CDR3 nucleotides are TGTGCCAGCACCGCCAACAGGGTGTTGGGCTATGGCTACACCTTC. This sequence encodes CASTANRVLGYGYTF.